This T cell receptor beta chain stems from a study of T cells in Graves' hyperthyroidism and ophthalmopathy. Disease duration under 2 months; hyperthyroidism patients were aged 18 to 65. This clonotype was counted ten times or more. Its target is not known. Amplified regions were TCR beta CDR3 sequences from RNA transcripts. During a first-round RT-PCR of the TCR CDR3, the HTBI primer set was used. Each CDR3 protein gets one entry after TCRdb re-called the multiplex PCR reads with MiXCR. The sample shows a few hundred thousand distinct CDR3 sequences, around 20% of them seen only once. In germline, CDR1 is SGHVS, CDR2 FQNEAQ. The CDR3 spans 14 residues. The V gene lost 3 bases and the J gene lost 2 bases, with 9 bases spanning the gap. Regarding the study as a whole: Model predictions of ophthalmopathy came a median about 6.3 months before onset.

The chain joins TRBV7-8 to TRBJ2-3; D is unresolved. The sequenced material came from blood. The sequence came from a woman between 45 and 65 years old with Graves' hyperthyroidism. CDR3 sequence reads: CASSFATITDTQYF. As DNA, the CDR3 is TGTGCCAGCAGCTTCGCCACAATCACAGATACGCAGTATTTT.